A selection of T cell receptor beta chains follows, all from one sample in a study of metastatic and nonmetastatic thyroid tumors. TCRdb recomputed clones from the PCR reads via MiXCR. The sample includes about 22,000 clones, 36% of them seen just once. Sequencing was carried out using blood. The receptors derive from a male donor with papillary thyroid cancer or a benign thyroid nodule (not recorded which). Some clones in this sample may be carry-over from other donors' samples. Each CDR3 is given with its conserved first and last residue. Fields, in order: V gene, J gene, D gene, clone size, CDR3 DNA, CDR3 protein. D genes are given only for firm matches. Clone size appears in some rows only: once, few, many, or a class for an expanded clone.

v_call: TRBV11-3; j_call: TRBJ2-5; d_call: TRBD2; clone_size: NA; cdr3_nt: TGTGCCAGCACCCCCGGGGAGGTAGCGGGAGGGGCCCAGTACTTC; cdr3_aa: CASTPGEVAGGAQYF
v_call: TRBV6-2/TRBV6-3; j_call: TRBJ2-7; d_call: NA; clone_size: many; cdr3_nt: TGTGCCAGCAGTTACTACGACTTATGGTACTTC; cdr3_aa: CASSYYDLWYF
v_call: TRBV6-5; j_call: TRBJ1-4; d_call: TRBD1; clone_size: many; cdr3_nt: TGTGCCAGCAGTTATGCCAGGGGGTCGGGTGAAAAACTGTTTTTT; cdr3_aa: CASSYARGSGEKLFF
v_call: TRBV20-1; j_call: TRBJ2-1; d_call: TRBD2; clone_size: few; cdr3_nt: TGCAGTGCTAGAGTAAACGGGAGGGATTACAATGAGCAGTTCTTC; cdr3_aa: CSARVNGRDYNEQFF
v_call: TRBV3-1; j_call: TRBJ1-1; d_call: TRBD1; clone_size: NA; cdr3_nt: TGTGCCAGCAGCCAGGCAGGGGGTGCGAACACTGAAGCTTTCTTT; cdr3_aa: CASSQAGGANTEAFF
v_call: TRBV13; j_call: TRBJ2-7; d_call: NA; clone_size: NA; cdr3_nt: TGTGCCAGCAGCTTAGGGGTAGCATTAACCTACGAGCAGTACTTC; cdr3_aa: CASSLGVALTYEQYF
v_call: TRBV28; j_call: TRBJ1-3; d_call: TRBD1; clone_size: few; cdr3_nt: TGTGCCAGCTCTCGAGCCCGGGACAGCACCACATATTTT; cdr3_aa: CASSRARDSTTYF
v_call: TRBV24-1; j_call: TRBJ2-3; d_call: TRBD1; clone_size: many; cdr3_nt: TGTGCCACCAGTGATCGCGCGCCGGGACAGGTCACAGATACGCAGTATTTT; cdr3_aa: CATSDRAPGQVTDTQYF
v_call: TRBV13; j_call: TRBJ2-7; d_call: NA; clone_size: medium-sized; cdr3_nt: TGTGCCAGCAGCTTAGGCCTAGGGGCGGCTAGCTCCTACGAGCAGTACTTC; cdr3_aa: CASSLGLGAASSYEQYF
v_call: TRBV30; j_call: TRBJ2-3; d_call: NA; clone_size: NA; cdr3_nt: TGTGCCTGGACTCTAGCGAGCAGAGATACGCAGTATTTT; cdr3_aa: CAWTLASRDTQYF
v_call: TRBV20-1; j_call: TRBJ1-5; d_call: NA; clone_size: NA; cdr3_nt: TGCAGTGCTAGTTGGACAGTTAGCAATCAGCCCCAGCATTTT; cdr3_aa: CSASWTVSNQPQHF
v_call: TRBV7-3; j_call: TRBJ1-2; d_call: NA; clone_size: NA; cdr3_nt: TGTGCCAGCAGCTTTTCACCTTCCAGATATTATAACTATGGCTACACCTTC; cdr3_aa: CASSFSPSRYYNYGYTF
v_call: TRBV30; j_call: TRBJ2-4; d_call: NA; clone_size: NA; cdr3_nt: TGTGCCTGGATGAGGGCGGGGGCAAAAAACATTCAGTACTTC; cdr3_aa: CAWMRAGAKNIQYF
v_call: TRBV5-1; j_call: TRBJ2-7; d_call: TRBD2; clone_size: many; cdr3_nt: TGCGCCAGCAGCGCAGCGGGGGGCCTCTTCTACGAGCAGTACTTC; cdr3_aa: CASSAAGGLFYEQYF
v_call: TRBV10-3; j_call: TRBJ2-7; d_call: TRBD2; clone_size: NA; cdr3_nt: TGTGCCATCAGTGGGGGGCCGTCGGGGGGGCTCTACGAGCAGTACTTC; cdr3_aa: CAISGGPSGGLYEQYF
v_call: TRBV7-3; j_call: TRBJ2-3; d_call: NA; clone_size: many; cdr3_nt: TGTGCCAGCAGCTTAAAGTTCAGAGGGTTCGGCACAGATACGCAGTATTTT; cdr3_aa: CASSLKFRGFGTDTQYF
v_call: TRBV10-3; j_call: TRBJ2-3; d_call: TRBD2; clone_size: many; cdr3_nt: TGTGCCATCAGTGAAATGTGGGAGGGCCTAACAGATACGCAGTATTTT; cdr3_aa: CAISEMWEGLTDTQYF
v_call: TRBV29-1; j_call: TRBJ1-1; d_call: NA; clone_size: few; cdr3_nt: TGCAGCGTTGGGGGGGGACGGGGAACTGAAGCTTTCTTT; cdr3_aa: CSVGGGRGTEAFF
v_call: TRBV4-3; j_call: TRBJ2-3; d_call: TRBD2; clone_size: NA; cdr3_nt: TGCGCCAGCAGCCAAGAAACTAGCGGGGACGCAGATACGCAGTATTTT; cdr3_aa: CASSQETSGDADTQYF
v_call: TRBV12-3/TRBV12-4; j_call: TRBJ1-1; d_call: TRBD1; clone_size: medium-sized; cdr3_nt: TGTGCCAGCAGTATTACCGACAGGGACCCTGAAGCTTTCTTT; cdr3_aa: CASSITDRDPEAFF
v_call: TRBV11-2; j_call: TRBJ1-3; d_call: TRBD1; clone_size: NA; cdr3_nt: TGTGCCAGCAGCAAAGGGACAGCCGGAAACACCATATATTTT; cdr3_aa: CASSKGTAGNTIYF
v_call: TRBV7-9; j_call: TRBJ2-7; d_call: NA; clone_size: NA; cdr3_nt: TGTGCCAGCAGCTACGGGGCAGGGTTCAGCTACGAGCAGTACTTC; cdr3_aa: CASSYGAGFSYEQYF
v_call: TRBV4-1; j_call: TRBJ1-5; d_call: NA; clone_size: NA; cdr3_nt: TGCGCCAGCAGCCAAGTTCTGAATCAGCCCCAGCATTTT; cdr3_aa: CASSQVLNQPQHF
v_call: TRBV20-1; j_call: TRBJ1-5; d_call: TRBD1; clone_size: NA; cdr3_nt: TGCAGTGCTAGGGGGACAGGGGGAAGCAATCAGCCCCAGCATTTT; cdr3_aa: CSARGTGGSNQPQHF
v_call: TRBV11-2; j_call: TRBJ2-2; d_call: NA; clone_size: NA; cdr3_nt: TGTGCCAGCAGCTTACTTTCAGCCACCGGGGAGCTGTTTTTT; cdr3_aa: CASSLLSATGELFF
v_call: TRBV6-2/TRBV6-3; j_call: TRBJ2-5; d_call: NA; clone_size: medium-sized; cdr3_nt: TGTGCCAGCAGTCTTACAGGGGGGGGTGGACAAGAGACCCAGTACTTC; cdr3_aa: CASSLTGGGGQETQYF
v_call: TRBV27; j_call: TRBJ2-3; d_call: TRBD2; clone_size: NA; cdr3_nt: TGTGCCAGCAGTTTTGCGAGCGGGAGGGCAGATACGCAGTATTTT; cdr3_aa: CASSFASGRADTQYF
v_call: TRBV5-1; j_call: TRBJ2-3; d_call: TRBD1; clone_size: NA; cdr3_nt: TGCGCCAGCAGCTTGGTGACAGGGGAAGCGGATACGCAGTATTTT; cdr3_aa: CASSLVTGEADTQYF
v_call: TRBV20-1; j_call: TRBJ2-7; d_call: TRBD2; clone_size: NA; cdr3_nt: TGCAGTGCTAGAGCGCCGGGACTAGCGGCCTCCTACGAGCAGTACTTC; cdr3_aa: CSARAPGLAASYEQYF
v_call: TRBV6-1; j_call: TRBJ1-5; d_call: NA; clone_size: medium-sized; cdr3_nt: TGTGCCAGCAGTGAAAATACTGGACAGCCCCAGCATTTT; cdr3_aa: CASSENTGQPQHF
v_call: TRBV28; j_call: TRBJ2-7; d_call: TRBD1; clone_size: medium-sized; cdr3_nt: TGTGCCAGCAGTTTTTTAACAGGGGGTAAATACGAGCAGTACTTC; cdr3_aa: CASSFLTGGKYEQYF
v_call: TRBV19; j_call: TRBJ2-7; d_call: TRBD1; clone_size: few; cdr3_nt: TGTGCCAGTAGTAAAGGGACAGCCATCTACGAGCAGTACTTC; cdr3_aa: CASSKGTAIYEQYF
v_call: TRBV19; j_call: TRBJ1-1; d_call: NA; clone_size: few; cdr3_nt: TGTGCCAGTAGACCAAGAGCGGACACTGAAGCTTTCTTT; cdr3_aa: CASRPRADTEAFF